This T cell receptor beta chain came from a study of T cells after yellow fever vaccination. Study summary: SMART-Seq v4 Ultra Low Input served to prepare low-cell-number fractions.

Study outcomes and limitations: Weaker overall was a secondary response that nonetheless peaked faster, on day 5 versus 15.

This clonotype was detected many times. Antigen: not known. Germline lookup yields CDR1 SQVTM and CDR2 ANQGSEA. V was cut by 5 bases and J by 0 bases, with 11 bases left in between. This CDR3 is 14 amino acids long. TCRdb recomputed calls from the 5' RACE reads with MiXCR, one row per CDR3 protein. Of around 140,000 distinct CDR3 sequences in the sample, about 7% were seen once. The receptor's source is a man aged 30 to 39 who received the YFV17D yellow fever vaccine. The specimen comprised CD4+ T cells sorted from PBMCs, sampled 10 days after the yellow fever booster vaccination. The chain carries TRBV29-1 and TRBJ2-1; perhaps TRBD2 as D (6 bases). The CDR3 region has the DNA TGCAGCGTTCTCGGAGGGAGCTCCTACAATGAGCAGTTCTTC. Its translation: CSVLGGSSYNEQFF.